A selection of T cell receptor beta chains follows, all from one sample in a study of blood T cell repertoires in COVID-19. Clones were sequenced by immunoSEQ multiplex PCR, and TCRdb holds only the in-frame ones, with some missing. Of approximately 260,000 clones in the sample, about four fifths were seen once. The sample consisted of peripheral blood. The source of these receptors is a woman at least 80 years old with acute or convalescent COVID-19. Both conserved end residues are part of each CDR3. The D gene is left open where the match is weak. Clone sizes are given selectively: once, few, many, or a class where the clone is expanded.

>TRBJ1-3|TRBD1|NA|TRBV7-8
CASSSLGQGVGNTIYF
TGTGCCAGCAGCTCGTTGGGACAGGGTGTAGGAAACACCATATATTTT
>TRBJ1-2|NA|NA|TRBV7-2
CASSTAAGAPYGYTF
TGTGCCAGCAGCACAGCGGCGGGGGCCCCTTATGGCTACACCTTC
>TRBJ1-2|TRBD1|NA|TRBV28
CASRPMTGVSYGYTF
TGTGCCAGCAGACCTATGACAGGGGTCTCCTATGGCTACACCTTC
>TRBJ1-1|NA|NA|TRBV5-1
CASSPRRWANTEAFF
TGCGCCAGCAGCCCCCGCCGTTGGGCGAACACTGAAGCTTTCTTT
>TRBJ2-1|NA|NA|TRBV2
CASLGGANEQFF
TGTGCCAGTTTGGGGGGGGCCAACGAGCAGTTCTTC
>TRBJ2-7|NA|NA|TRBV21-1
CASSKEQGARYEQYF
TGTGCCAGCAGCAAAGAGCAGGGGGCTCGGTACGAGCAGTACTTC
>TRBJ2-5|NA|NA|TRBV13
CASSLGQQETQYF
TGTGCCAGCAGCTTAGGGCAGCAAGAGACCCAGTACTTC
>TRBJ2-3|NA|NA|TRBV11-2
CASSLGRGVLDSTDTQYF
TGTGCCAGCAGCTTAGGCAGGGGCGTTTTGGATAGCACAGATACGCAGTATTTT
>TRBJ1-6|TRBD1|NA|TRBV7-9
CASSEGTGSSYNSPLHF
TGTGCCAGCAGCGAGGGGACAGGGAGCTCCTATAATTCACCCCTCCACTTT
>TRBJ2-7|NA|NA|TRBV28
CASSPWGGAQEQYF
TGTGCCAGCAGCCCCTGGGGGGGGGCGCAGGAGCAGTACTTC
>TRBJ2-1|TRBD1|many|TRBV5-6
CASSRRTGVVDEQFF
TGTGCCAGCAGCCGCCGGACAGGGGTGGTCGATGAGCAGTTCTTC
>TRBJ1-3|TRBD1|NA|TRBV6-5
CASRRQGTGNTIYF
TGTGCCAGCAGGAGACAGGGAACGGGAAACACCATATATTTT
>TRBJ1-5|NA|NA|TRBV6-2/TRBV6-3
CASSYSGHNSNQPQHF
TGTGCCAGCAGTTACTCCGGACATAATAGCAATCAGCCCCAGCATTTT
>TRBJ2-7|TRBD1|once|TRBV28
CASSPTGFSYEQYF
TGTGCCAGCAGCCCGACAGGGTTCTCCTACGAGCAGTACTTC
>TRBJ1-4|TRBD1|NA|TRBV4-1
CASSPQGFLEKLFF
TGCGCCAGCAGCCCACAGGGGTTTCTTGAAAAACTGTTTTTT
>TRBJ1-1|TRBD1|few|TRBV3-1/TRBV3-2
CASSHGDREAFF
TGTGCCAGCAGCCATGGGGACAGGGAAGCTTTCTTT
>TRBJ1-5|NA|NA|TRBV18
CASSPAEGPQHF
TGTGCCAGCTCACCAGCGGAAGGGCCCCAGCATTTT
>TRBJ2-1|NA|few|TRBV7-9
CASSFPGLTYNEQFF
TGTGCCAGCAGCTTCCCGGGACTCACGTACAATGAGCAGTTCTTC
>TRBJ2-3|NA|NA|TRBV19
CASSWGQRDTDTQYF
TGTGCCAGTAGTTGGGGCCAAAGGGACACAGATACGCAGTATTTT
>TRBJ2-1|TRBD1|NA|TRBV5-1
CASSLGRGQGARDEQFF
TGCGCCAGCAGCTTGGGAAGGGGACAGGGGGCTAGGGATGAGCAGTTCTTC
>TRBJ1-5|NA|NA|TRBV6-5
CASSFVNQPQHF
TGTGCCAGCAGCTTCGTCAATCAGCCCCAGCATTTT
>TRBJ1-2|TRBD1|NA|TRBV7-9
CASSSGTGDAGYTF
TGTGCCAGCAGCTCGGGGACAGGGGATGCTGGCTACACCTTC
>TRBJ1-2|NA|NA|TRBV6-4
CASSQGRGYGYTF
TGTGCCAGCAGTCAGGGCAGGGGCTATGGCTACACCTTC
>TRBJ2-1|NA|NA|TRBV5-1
CASSSEGGSYNEQFF
TGCGCCAGCAGCTCGGAAGGGGGCTCCTACAATGAGCAGTTCTTC
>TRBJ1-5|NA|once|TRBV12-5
CASGRDFSNQPQHF
TGTGCTAGTGGCAGGGATTTTAGCAATCAGCCCCAGCATTTT
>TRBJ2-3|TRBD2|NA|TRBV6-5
CASSGRGAPTDTQYF
TGTGCCAGCAGCGGGCGGGGGGCCCCCACAGATACGCAGTATTTT
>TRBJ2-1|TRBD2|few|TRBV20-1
CSASGTSGGARGEQFF
TGCAGTGCTAGTGGGACTAGCGGGGGGGCTCGAGGTGAGCAGTTCTTC
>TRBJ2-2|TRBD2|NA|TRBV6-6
CASSPTSGLAGDTGELFF
TGTGCCAGCAGTCCTACCTCCGGACTAGCGGGGGACACCGGGGAGCTGTTTTTT
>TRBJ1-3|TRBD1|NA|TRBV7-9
CASSRGQGSSGNTIYF
TGTGCCAGCAGCCGAGGACAGGGTAGCTCTGGAAACACCATATATTTT
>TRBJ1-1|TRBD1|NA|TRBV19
CASIRQGSDTEAFF
TGTGCCAGCATTAGACAGGGTTCGGACACTGAAGCTTTCTTT
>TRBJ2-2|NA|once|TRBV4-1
CASSQGSRGLPGELFF
TGCGCCAGCAGCCAAGGGTCGCGGGGCCTTCCTGGGGAGCTGTTTTTT
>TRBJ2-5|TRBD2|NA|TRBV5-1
CASNGLAGGIQETQYF
TGCGCCAGCAACGGACTAGCGGGGGGGATCCAAGAGACCCAGTACTTC
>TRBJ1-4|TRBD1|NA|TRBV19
CASSSTGGNSDEKLFF
TGTGCCAGTAGTTCCACAGGGGGTAATTCAGACGAAAAACTGTTTTTT
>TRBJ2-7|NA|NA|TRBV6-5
CASSYETARGEQYF
TGTGCCAGCAGTTACGAGACTGCTCGCGGCGAGCAGTACTTC
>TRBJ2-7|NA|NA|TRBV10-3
CAISGRVGEQYF
TGTGCCATCAGTGGTCGGGTGGGCGAGCAGTACTTC
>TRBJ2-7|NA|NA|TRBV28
CASNPTGYYEQYF
TGTGCCAGCAACCCGACAGGATACTACGAGCAGTACTTC
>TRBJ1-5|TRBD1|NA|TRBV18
CASSPQGTGGLQPQHF
TGTGCCAGCTCACCACAAGGGACAGGGGGCCTTCAGCCCCAGCATTTT
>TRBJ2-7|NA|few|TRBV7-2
CASSPHGTFYEQYF
TGTGCCAGCAGCCCCCATGGCACGTTCTACGAGCAGTACTTC
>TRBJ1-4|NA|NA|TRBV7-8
CASSPRLRVGEKLFF
TGTGCCAGCAGCCCGAGACTCCGGGTGGGTGAAAAACTGTTTTTT
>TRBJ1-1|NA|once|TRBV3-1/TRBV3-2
CASSLSPGETEAFF
TGTGCCAGCAGCCTCTCCCCCGGGGAGACTGAAGCTTTCTTT
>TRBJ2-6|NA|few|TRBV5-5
CASSLGAKNSGANVLTF
TGTGCCAGCAGCTTGGGGGCTAAGAACTCTGGGGCCAACGTCCTGACTTTC
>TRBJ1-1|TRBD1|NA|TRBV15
CATSREPAGTVMNTEAFF
TGTGCCACCAGCAGAGAGCCGGCGGGGACAGTAATGAACACTGAAGCTTTCTTT
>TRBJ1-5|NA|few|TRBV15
CATSRDRTDQPQHF
TGTGCCACCAGCAGAGATCGGACAGATCAGCCCCAGCATTTT
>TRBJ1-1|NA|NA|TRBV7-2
CASSLGQKSEAFF
TGTGCCAGCAGCCTAGGACAGAAATCTGAAGCTTTCTTT
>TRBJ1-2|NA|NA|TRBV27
CASSSRGTSGGYTF
TGTGCCAGCAGTTCCCGCGGGACCTCAGGGGGCTACACCTTC
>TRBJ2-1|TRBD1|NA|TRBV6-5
CASTEGQGSYNEQFF
TGTGCCAGCACCGAGGGACAGGGCTCCTACAATGAGCAGTTCTTC